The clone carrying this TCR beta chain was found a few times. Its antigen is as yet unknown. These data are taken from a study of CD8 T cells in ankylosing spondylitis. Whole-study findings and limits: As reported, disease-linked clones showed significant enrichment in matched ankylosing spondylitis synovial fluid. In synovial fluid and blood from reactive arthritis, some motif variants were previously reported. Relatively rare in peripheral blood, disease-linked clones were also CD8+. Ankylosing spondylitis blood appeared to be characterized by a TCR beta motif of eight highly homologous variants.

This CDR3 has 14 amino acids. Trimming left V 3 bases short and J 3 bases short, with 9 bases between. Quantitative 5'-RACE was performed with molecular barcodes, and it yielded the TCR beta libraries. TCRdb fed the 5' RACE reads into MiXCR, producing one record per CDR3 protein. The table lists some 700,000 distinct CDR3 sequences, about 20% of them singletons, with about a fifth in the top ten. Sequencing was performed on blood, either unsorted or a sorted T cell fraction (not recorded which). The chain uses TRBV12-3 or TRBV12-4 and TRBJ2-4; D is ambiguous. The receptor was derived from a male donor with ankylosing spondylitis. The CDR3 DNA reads TGTGCCAGCAGTTTTTACTCCCTCAAAAACATTCAGTACTTC. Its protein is CASSFYSLKNIQYF.